The rows below give T cell receptor beta chains drawn from one sample of a study of shared clonotypes between healthy human individuals. Sequencing used immunoSEQ multiplex PCR; TCRdb keeps in-frame clones, though not all of them. The data show more than 550,000 clones, under 95% seen once. Sequencing was performed on naive CD8+ T cells sorted from blood. The receptor set was obtained from a man aged 25-45 years in good health. The CDR3 runs from the conserved cysteine through the conserved F or W. The order of the fields is V gene, clone size, D gene, J gene, CDR3 DNA, CDR3 protein. The D gene is left open where the match is weak. Size is omitted from some rows. Given values are once, few, many or a class for expanded clones.

v_gene: TRBV4-1; abundance: .; d_gene: .; j_gene: TRBJ2-7; CDR3nt: TGCGCCAGCCGTAGCGTTAGCTCCTACGAGCAGTACTTC; CDR3aa: CASRSVSSYEQYF
v_gene: TRBV6-5; abundance: .; d_gene: .; j_gene: TRBJ2-1; CDR3nt: TGTGCCAGCATATCAGGGAATGAGCAGTTCTTC; CDR3aa: CASISGNEQFF
v_gene: TRBV19; abundance: .; d_gene: .; j_gene: TRBJ1-1; CDR3nt: TGTGCCAGTAGTACCGGACAGCCAGAAGCTTTCTTT; CDR3aa: CASSTGQPEAFF
v_gene: TRBV5-4; abundance: .; d_gene: .; j_gene: TRBJ1-1; CDR3nt: TGTGCCAGCAGGGACACAGGGCCAGAAGCTTTCTTT; CDR3aa: CASRDTGPEAFF
v_gene: TRBV7-9; abundance: .; d_gene: .; j_gene: TRBJ2-7; CDR3nt: TGTGCCAGCAGCCAGGTTGTCGGGGATGTATACGAGCAGTACTTC; CDR3aa: CASSQVVGDVYEQYF
v_gene: TRBV27; abundance: .; d_gene: .; j_gene: TRBJ2-1; CDR3nt: TGTGCCAGCAGTTTAACGGCGAGCTCCTACAATGAGCAGTTCTTC; CDR3aa: CASSLTASSYNEQFF
v_gene: TRBV28; abundance: .; d_gene: .; j_gene: TRBJ1-1; CDR3nt: TGTGCCAGCAGTTTATCGGCTTACGGTGAAGCTTTCTTT; CDR3aa: CASSLSAYGEAFF
v_gene: TRBV11-2; abundance: .; d_gene: TRBD1; j_gene: TRBJ2-7; CDR3nt: TGTGCCAGCAGCTTAGGAGGGGACAGTTCCTACGAGCAGTACTTC; CDR3aa: CASSLGGDSSYEQYF
v_gene: TRBV13; abundance: .; d_gene: TRBD2; j_gene: TRBJ2-7; CDR3nt: TGTGCCAGCAGCCTCGGTAGCGGGAACTACGAGCAGTACTTC; CDR3aa: CASSLGSGNYEQYF
v_gene: TRBV11-2; abundance: once; d_gene: .; j_gene: TRBJ2-1; CDR3nt: TGTGCCAGCAGCCGATCGTGGGGGGCGGGAGAGCAGTTCTTC; CDR3aa: CASSRSWGAGEQFF
v_gene: TRBV5-1; abundance: .; d_gene: .; j_gene: TRBJ2-1; CDR3nt: TGCGCCAGCAGCTTTTACGCGCCCACGGAGTTCTACAATGAGCAGTTCTTC; CDR3aa: CASSFYAPTEFYNEQFF
v_gene: TRBV7-9; abundance: .; d_gene: .; j_gene: TRBJ2-3; CDR3nt: TGTGCCAGCAGCCCAGGGAACACAGATACGCAGTATTTT; CDR3aa: CASSPGNTDTQYF
v_gene: TRBV19; abundance: .; d_gene: TRBD2; j_gene: TRBJ2-1; CDR3nt: TGTGCCAGTAGCCTAGCGGGAGGGCCCTTGGAGCAGTTCTTC; CDR3aa: CASSLAGGPLEQFF
v_gene: TRBV27; abundance: .; d_gene: TRBD1; j_gene: TRBJ2-4; CDR3nt: TGTGCCAGCAGTCCCTGGGACAGAAACATTCAGTACTTC; CDR3aa: CASSPWDRNIQYF
v_gene: TRBV6-6; abundance: .; d_gene: TRBD2; j_gene: TRBJ2-7; CDR3nt: TGTGCCAGCAGGGGACTAGCGGGAGGAGAATACGAGCAGTACTTC; CDR3aa: CASRGLAGGEYEQYF
v_gene: TRBV27; abundance: .; d_gene: TRBD2; j_gene: TRBJ2-1; CDR3nt: TGTGCCAGCACAGGACTAGCGACCTACAATGAGCAGTTCTTC; CDR3aa: CASTGLATYNEQFF
v_gene: TRBV9; abundance: .; d_gene: TRBD2; j_gene: TRBJ2-1; CDR3nt: TGTGCCAGCAGCACCCCCCGGACTAGCGGTCACCAAAGGGATCGGGCCTACAATGAGCAGTTCTTC; CDR3aa: CASSTPRTSGHQRDRAYNEQFF
v_gene: TRBV27; abundance: .; d_gene: .; j_gene: TRBJ2-7; CDR3nt: TGTGCCAGCAGTTTAGGCCCCCAGGGCTACGAGCAGTACTTC; CDR3aa: CASSLGPQGYEQYF
v_gene: TRBV6-5; abundance: .; d_gene: .; j_gene: TRBJ2-1; CDR3nt: TGTGCCAGCAGTTACGGGGCCCTTGACAATGAGCAGTTCTTC; CDR3aa: CASSYGALDNEQFF
v_gene: TRBV29-1; abundance: .; d_gene: .; j_gene: TRBJ2-4; CDR3nt: TGCAGCGTTGAATATAGTCTAGCCAAAAACATTCAGTACTTC; CDR3aa: CSVEYSLAKNIQYF
v_gene: TRBV5-5; abundance: .; d_gene: TRBD2; j_gene: TRBJ2-1; CDR3nt: TGTGCCAGCAGTTGGAAACATTGGACTAGCGAAAACAATGAGCAGTTCTTC; CDR3aa: CASSWKHWTSENNEQFF
v_gene: TRBV10-3; abundance: .; d_gene: .; j_gene: TRBJ2-1; CDR3nt: TGTGCCATCAGTGAGTCTGGAGGGAATGAGCAGTTCTTC; CDR3aa: CAISESGGNEQFF
v_gene: TRBV30; abundance: .; d_gene: TRBD1; j_gene: TRBJ1-2; CDR3nt: TGTGCCTGGACTCCGGGACAGGGAAACTATGGCTACACCTTC; CDR3aa: CAWTPGQGNYGYTF
v_gene: TRBV2; abundance: once; d_gene: .; j_gene: TRBJ1-4; CDR3nt: TGTGCCAGCAGTGACCCCGACAGATATTATGAAAAACTGTTTTTT; CDR3aa: CASSDPDRYYEKLFF
v_gene: TRBV19; abundance: .; d_gene: TRBD1; j_gene: TRBJ2-5; CDR3nt: TGTGCCAGTAGTGAGAATATGGGACAGTGGGAGACCCAGTACTTC; CDR3aa: CASSENMGQWETQYF
v_gene: TRBV27; abundance: .; d_gene: .; j_gene: TRBJ1-5; CDR3nt: TGTGCCAGCAGTCCCGTCCGCCGGGGCAGCAATCAGCCCCAGCATTTT; CDR3aa: CASSPVRRGSNQPQHF
v_gene: TRBV7-9; abundance: .; d_gene: .; j_gene: TRBJ2-7; CDR3nt: TGTGCCAGCAGCCGAAAAGGGGGACGGCAGGACTACGAGCAGTACTTC; CDR3aa: CASSRKGGRQDYEQYF
v_gene: TRBV4-1; abundance: .; d_gene: .; j_gene: TRBJ2-1; CDR3nt: TGCGCCAGCAGCCAAGAAGTTCAAGGGTATGAGCAGTTCTTC; CDR3aa: CASSQEVQGYEQFF
v_gene: TRBV9; abundance: .; d_gene: .; j_gene: TRBJ1-2; CDR3nt: TGTGCCAGCAGCGTAGTTGAGATGGGGGTTGGCTACACCTTC; CDR3aa: CASSVVEMGVGYTF
v_gene: TRBV28; abundance: .; d_gene: .; j_gene: TRBJ2-7; CDR3nt: TGTGCCAGCAGTCAGTTTATCGAGCAGTACTTC; CDR3aa: CASSQFIEQYF
v_gene: TRBV9; abundance: .; d_gene: TRBD1; j_gene: TRBJ2-5; CDR3nt: TGTGCCAGCAGCGCCCCGGACAGGGACCAAGAGACCCAGTACTTC; CDR3aa: CASSAPDRDQETQYF
v_gene: TRBV27; abundance: .; d_gene: .; j_gene: TRBJ1-1; CDR3nt: TGTGCCAGCAGTAGGGCGGGCCCGAACACTGAAGCTTTCTTT; CDR3aa: CASSRAGPNTEAFF
v_gene: TRBV9; abundance: .; d_gene: TRBD1; j_gene: TRBJ1-1; CDR3nt: TGTGCCAGCACCCCCTGGGACAGGAAGACTGAAGCTTTCTTT; CDR3aa: CASTPWDRKTEAFF
v_gene: TRBV28; abundance: .; d_gene: TRBD1; j_gene: TRBJ2-7; CDR3nt: TGTGCCAGCAGGGGCAGGGGGTTCTACGAGCAGTACTTC; CDR3aa: CASRGRGFYEQYF
v_gene: TRBV28; abundance: .; d_gene: TRBD1; j_gene: TRBJ2-7; CDR3nt: TGTGCCAGCAGTATCGATGTGACAGGGGCCTACGAGCAGTACTTC; CDR3aa: CASSIDVTGAYEQYF
v_gene: TRBV14; abundance: .; d_gene: .; j_gene: TRBJ2-2; CDR3nt: TGTGCCAGTCTGGGCGACACCGGGGAGCTGTTTTTT; CDR3aa: CASLGDTGELFF
v_gene: TRBV7-9; abundance: once; d_gene: TRBD2; j_gene: TRBJ2-5; CDR3nt: TGTGCCAGCAGCTTAGACTACGGGACTAGGTTCAAGGAGACCCAGTACTTC; CDR3aa: CASSLDYGTRFKETQYF
v_gene: TRBV27; abundance: .; d_gene: TRBD1; j_gene: TRBJ1-1; CDR3nt: TGTGCCAGCAGTTCAACATGGGACAGCACTGAAGCTTTCTTT; CDR3aa: CASSSTWDSTEAFF
v_gene: TRBV27; abundance: .; d_gene: .; j_gene: TRBJ2-1; CDR3nt: TGTGCCAGCAGTTTCGCGGCCATCAATGAGCAGTTCTTC; CDR3aa: CASSFAAINEQFF
v_gene: TRBV9; abundance: .; d_gene: .; j_gene: TRBJ2-1; CDR3nt: TGTGCCAGCAGCGTAGCGGACTACAATGAGCAGTTCTTC; CDR3aa: CASSVADYNEQFF
v_gene: TRBV7-9; abundance: few; d_gene: .; j_gene: TRBJ2-7; CDR3nt: TGTGCCAGCAGCGACCCCCTGGACACTTACGAGCAGTACTTC; CDR3aa: CASSDPLDTYEQYF
v_gene: TRBV28; abundance: .; d_gene: .; j_gene: TRBJ1-1; CDR3nt: TGTGCCAGCAGTTTCAGGACCGAATACACTGAAGCTTTCTTT; CDR3aa: CASSFRTEYTEAFF
v_gene: TRBV7-9; abundance: .; d_gene: .; j_gene: TRBJ2-7; CDR3nt: TGTGCCAGCAGCTCCGAGTCCGAGAGCTACTACGAGCAGTACTTC; CDR3aa: CASSSESESYYEQYF
v_gene: TRBV29-1; abundance: .; d_gene: .; j_gene: TRBJ1-2; CDR3nt: TGCAGCGTTGAAGCGTCCGGCTACACCTTC; CDR3aa: CSVEASGYTF
v_gene: TRBV29-1; abundance: .; d_gene: .; j_gene: TRBJ2-2; CDR3nt: TGCAGCGTTGTTTCTGGGTGGAACACCGGGGAGCTGTTTTTT; CDR3aa: CSVVSGWNTGELFF
v_gene: TRBV27; abundance: .; d_gene: TRBD1; j_gene: TRBJ2-5; CDR3nt: TGTGCCAGCAGTCTACAGGGGTACCAAGAGACCCAGTACTTC; CDR3aa: CASSLQGYQETQYF
v_gene: TRBV28; abundance: .; d_gene: .; j_gene: TRBJ1-2; CDR3nt: TGTGCCAGCAGTTGGTACCGGGCGCCCTCTGGCTACACCTTC; CDR3aa: CASSWYRAPSGYTF
v_gene: TRBV10-2; abundance: .; d_gene: .; j_gene: TRBJ2-7; CDR3nt: TGCGCCAGCAGGGAGGGGGACCCCTACGAGCAGTACTTC; CDR3aa: CASREGDPYEQYF
v_gene: TRBV27; abundance: .; d_gene: .; j_gene: TRBJ2-1; CDR3nt: TGTGCCAGCAGTTTACTACTAGCTGATAATGAGCAGTTCTTC; CDR3aa: CASSLLLADNEQFF
v_gene: TRBV4-3; abundance: .; d_gene: TRBD1; j_gene: TRBJ1-1; CDR3nt: TGCGCCAGCAGCCATGACAGGGGGAGGACTGAAGCTTTCTTT; CDR3aa: CASSHDRGRTEAFF
v_gene: TRBV6-5; abundance: .; d_gene: TRBD2; j_gene: TRBJ2-1; CDR3nt: TGTGCCAGCAGACTAGCGGGAGTTGGGGACAATGAGCAGTTCTTC; CDR3aa: CASRLAGVGDNEQFF
v_gene: TRBV11-2; abundance: .; d_gene: .; j_gene: TRBJ2-7; CDR3nt: TGTGCCAGCAGTCTGGAGGGTAGTCCCGCCTACGAGCAGTACTTC; CDR3aa: CASSLEGSPAYEQYF
v_gene: TRBV27; abundance: .; d_gene: TRBD1; j_gene: TRBJ2-3; CDR3nt: TGTGCCAGCGGACCTAGGACAGGGGGCGTCACAGATACGCAGTATTTT; CDR3aa: CASGPRTGGVTDTQYF
v_gene: TRBV7-9; abundance: .; d_gene: TRBD2; j_gene: TRBJ2-7; CDR3nt: TGTGCCAGCAGCTTAGAAGGGCATAGCGGGAGGGCCGGGCAGTACTTC; CDR3aa: CASSLEGHSGRAGQYF